The rows below give T cell receptor beta chains drawn from one sample of a study of response to subunit inactivated influenza vaccine. TCRdb ran MiXCR on the RT-PCR reads and lists one entry per CDR3 protein. The sample includes 560,000 or so distinct CDR3 sequences, less than 8% seen only once; the top ten take over 10%. The sample here was PBMCs from blood, taken around 2 years after vaccination. The source is a man between 50 and 75 years old who received an inactivated influenza vaccine. Both conserved end residues are part of each CDR3. Fields, in order: CDR3 length, J gene, clone size, D gene, V gene, CDR3 DNA, CDR3 protein. D genes are given only for firm matches. Some rows mark clone size as missing; the rest say once, few, many or name a class of expanded clone.

cdr3_length: 15
j_call: TRBJ2-4
clone_size: few
d_call: TRBD1
v_call: TRBV12-3/TRBV12-4
cdr3_nt: TGTGCCAGCAGAGGGACAGAACTAGCCAAAAACATTCAGTACTTC
cdr3_aa: CASRGTELAKNIQYF

cdr3_length: 16
j_call: TRBJ1-1
clone_size: few
d_call: NA
v_call: TRBV6-5
cdr3_nt: TGTGCCAGCAGTTACGAAAGGCCGACTATGAACACTGAAGCTTTCTTT
cdr3_aa: CASSYERPTMNTEAFF

cdr3_length: 15
j_call: TRBJ2-4
clone_size: many
d_call: NA
v_call: TRBV4-3
cdr3_nt: TGCGCCAGCAGCCAAGCCCCTAGCGCGAAAAACATTCAGTACTTC
cdr3_aa: CASSQAPSAKNIQYF

cdr3_length: 15
j_call: TRBJ2-7
clone_size: few
d_call: TRBD2
v_call: TRBV20-1
cdr3_nt: TGCAGTGCTAGAGAGGGAGCGGGAGCTCGCTACGAGCAGTACTTC
cdr3_aa: CSAREGAGARYEQYF

cdr3_length: 14
j_call: TRBJ1-4
clone_size: few
d_call: NA
v_call: TRBV20-1
cdr3_nt: TGCAGTGCTAGGGGCGGGCGGTTAGCGGAAAAACTGTTTTTT
cdr3_aa: CSARGGRLAEKLFF

cdr3_length: 19
j_call: TRBJ2-3
clone_size: few
d_call: TRBD2
v_call: TRBV12-3/TRBV12-4
cdr3_nt: TGTGCCAGCAGTTTAGGGACTAGCGGGGGGGCCGTAGTCCCAGATACGCAGTATTTT
cdr3_aa: CASSLGTSGGAVVPDTQYF

cdr3_length: 18
j_call: TRBJ2-1
clone_size: many
d_call: TRBD2
v_call: TRBV12-3/TRBV12-4
cdr3_nt: TGTGCCAGCCAACATGGGACTAGCGGGGGGCGCTCCTACAATGAGCAGTTCTTC
cdr3_aa: CASQHGTSGGRSYNEQFF

cdr3_length: 15
j_call: TRBJ2-1
clone_size: many
d_call: NA
v_call: TRBV15
cdr3_nt: TGTGCCACCAGCAGGTTCGAAGGGGCGGCCAATGAGCAGTTCTTC
cdr3_aa: CATSRFEGAANEQFF

cdr3_length: 15
j_call: TRBJ2-1
clone_size: NA
d_call: TRBD2
v_call: TRBV2
cdr3_nt: TGTGCCAGCAGTGAGGTACTAGCGGCCCATAATGAGCAGTTCTTC
cdr3_aa: CASSEVLAAHNEQFF

cdr3_length: 16
j_call: TRBJ2-3
clone_size: many
d_call: NA
v_call: TRBV7-8
cdr3_nt: TGTGCCAGCAGCTCAGTCGGACGCACACTTGCAGATACGCAGTATTTT
cdr3_aa: CASSSVGRTLADTQYF

cdr3_length: 15
j_call: TRBJ2-3
clone_size: many
d_call: NA
v_call: TRBV5-1
cdr3_nt: TGCGCCAGCAGCTTTGGGGCAGGAACCACAGATACGCAGTATTTT
cdr3_aa: CASSFGAGTTDTQYF

cdr3_length: 14
j_call: TRBJ1-5
clone_size: few
d_call: TRBD1
v_call: TRBV10-3
cdr3_nt: TGTGCCATCAGAGGGACAGGGGACCGACAGCCCCAGCATTTT
cdr3_aa: CAIRGTGDRQPQHF

cdr3_length: 14
j_call: TRBJ1-4
clone_size: NA
d_call: NA
v_call: TRBV7-2
cdr3_nt: TGTGCCAGCAGCCCGATGGTGGCGGATGAAAAACTGTTTTTT
cdr3_aa: CASSPMVADEKLFF

cdr3_length: 11
j_call: TRBJ2-1
clone_size: few
d_call: NA
v_call: TRBV12-3/TRBV12-4
cdr3_nt: TGTGCCAGCCTCTCAGGGAATGAGCAGTTCTTC
cdr3_aa: CASLSGNEQFF

cdr3_length: 13
j_call: TRBJ2-5
clone_size: many
d_call: TRBD1
v_call: TRBV29-1
cdr3_nt: TGCATCCAGGGACAGCCCGGGGAAGAGACCCAGTACTTC
cdr3_aa: CIQGQPGEETQYF

cdr3_length: 16
j_call: TRBJ1-1
clone_size: NA
d_call: NA
v_call: TRBV18
cdr3_nt: TGTGCCAGCTCACCAAAAATAAGGGGCTTGAACACTGAAGCTTTCTTT
cdr3_aa: CASSPKIRGLNTEAFF

cdr3_length: 17
j_call: TRBJ2-3
clone_size: NA
d_call: NA
v_call: TRBV20-1
cdr3_nt: TGCAGTGCTAGAGATGCAGGTAGCAGAGACTCCCAAGATACGCAGTATTTT
cdr3_aa: CSARDAGSRDSQDTQYF

cdr3_length: 14
j_call: TRBJ2-7
clone_size: many
d_call: NA
v_call: TRBV7-2
cdr3_nt: TGTGCCAGCAGCTTAGGTTCTGGAGCCGTCGAGCAGTACTTC
cdr3_aa: CASSLGSGAVEQYF

cdr3_length: 14
j_call: TRBJ2-7
clone_size: NA
d_call: NA
v_call: TRBV6-1
cdr3_nt: TGTGCCAGCAGTGAGGGACTGATACCCTACGAGCAGTACTTC
cdr3_aa: CASSEGLIPYEQYF

cdr3_length: 15
j_call: TRBJ1-1
clone_size: few
d_call: NA
v_call: TRBV18
cdr3_nt: TGTGCCAGCTCACCGGACACGGGAAGGAACACTGAAGCTTTCTTT
cdr3_aa: CASSPDTGRNTEAFF

cdr3_length: 16
j_call: TRBJ2-7
clone_size: many
d_call: TRBD2
v_call: TRBV7-9
cdr3_nt: TGTGCCAGCAGCCCAGCACCGGGACTAGCGGGAGACGAGCAGTACTTC
cdr3_aa: CASSPAPGLAGDEQYF

cdr3_length: 14
j_call: TRBJ1-4
clone_size: few
d_call: NA
v_call: TRBV12-3/TRBV12-4
cdr3_nt: TGTGCCAGCAGCGCCTGGGGGGGGGATGAAAAACTGTTTTTT
cdr3_aa: CASSAWGGDEKLFF

cdr3_length: 14
j_call: TRBJ2-7
clone_size: many
d_call: NA
v_call: TRBV5-6
cdr3_nt: TGTGCCAGCAGCTTGGCCGATCTGGGATACGAGCAGTACTTC
cdr3_aa: CASSLADLGYEQYF

cdr3_length: 14
j_call: TRBJ2-7
clone_size: NA
d_call: NA
v_call: TRBV10-3
cdr3_nt: TGTGCCATCAGGGAGAGGCCGAGCACCTACGAGCAGTACTTC
cdr3_aa: CAIRERPSTYEQYF

cdr3_length: 16
j_call: TRBJ2-5
clone_size: many
d_call: NA
v_call: TRBV12-3/TRBV12-4
cdr3_nt: TGTGCCAGCAGTATAACAAGCGGGACAGCTCAAGAGACCCAGTACTTC
cdr3_aa: CASSITSGTAQETQYF

cdr3_length: 15
j_call: TRBJ2-7
clone_size: NA
d_call: TRBD2
v_call: TRBV7-2
cdr3_nt: TGTGCCAGCAGCCAAGAAGCGGGAGGAATCTACGAGCAGTACTTC
cdr3_aa: CASSQEAGGIYEQYF

cdr3_length: 15
j_call: TRBJ1-5
clone_size: few
d_call: TRBD1
v_call: TRBV10-3
cdr3_nt: TGTGCCATCAGCGACCTCGGACAGGGCAATCAGCCCCAGCATTTT
cdr3_aa: CAISDLGQGNQPQHF

cdr3_length: 15
j_call: TRBJ2-1
clone_size: many
d_call: TRBD2
v_call: TRBV7-2
cdr3_nt: TGTGCCAGCAGCCGACCGGGACTAGCGAAAAATGAGCAGTTCTTC
cdr3_aa: CASSRPGLAKNEQFF

cdr3_length: 17
j_call: TRBJ2-3
clone_size: many
d_call: TRBD2
v_call: TRBV28
cdr3_nt: TGTGCCAGCAGTCCGTCGACTAGCGGGATTTTCACAGATACGCAGTATTTT
cdr3_aa: CASSPSTSGIFTDTQYF

cdr3_length: 13
j_call: TRBJ1-5
clone_size: NA
d_call: NA
v_call: TRBV6-2/TRBV6-3
cdr3_nt: TGTGCCAGCAGCTCCAATCGCAATCAGCCCCAGCATTTT
cdr3_aa: CASSSNRNQPQHF

cdr3_length: 14
j_call: TRBJ1-1
clone_size: many
d_call: NA
v_call: TRBV10-3
cdr3_nt: TGTGCCACGCTACGACAGTCCATGAACACTGAAGCTTTCTTT
cdr3_aa: CATLRQSMNTEAFF

cdr3_length: 12
j_call: TRBJ1-1
clone_size: few
d_call: NA
v_call: TRBV29-1
cdr3_nt: TGCAGCGTTGTTCGGACGAACACTGAAGCTTTCTTT
cdr3_aa: CSVVRTNTEAFF

cdr3_length: 15
j_call: TRBJ1-5
clone_size: many
d_call: TRBD1
v_call: TRBV6-5
cdr3_nt: TGTGCCAGCAGTTACTCGGGACAGGGGAATCAGCCCCAGCATTTT
cdr3_aa: CASSYSGQGNQPQHF

cdr3_length: 13
j_call: TRBJ1-1
clone_size: few
d_call: NA
v_call: TRBV5-1
cdr3_nt: TGCGCCAGCAGCTTGGCAGCCCGGGCTGAAGCTTTCTTT
cdr3_aa: CASSLAARAEAFF

cdr3_length: 16
j_call: TRBJ2-5
clone_size: NA
d_call: TRBD2
v_call: TRBV20-1
cdr3_nt: TGCAGTGCTAGAGATCCAGGACTAGCGGGGCAAGAGACCCAGTACTTC
cdr3_aa: CSARDPGLAGQETQYF

cdr3_length: 13
j_call: TRBJ1-2
clone_size: few
d_call: NA
v_call: TRBV20-1
cdr3_nt: TGCAGTGCCACCCATCCTTCTATCTATGGCTACACCTTC
cdr3_aa: CSATHPSIYGYTF

cdr3_length: 16
j_call: TRBJ2-3
clone_size: NA
d_call: TRBD2
v_call: TRBV20-1
cdr3_nt: TGCAGTGCTAGAGTCCCTAGCGGGGGCCCCACAGATACGCAGTATTTT
cdr3_aa: CSARVPSGGPTDTQYF